The 24 T cell receptor beta chains given below trace back to one sample, sequenced in a study of T cells in Graves' hyperthyroidism and ophthalmopathy. It was RNA transcripts that yielded the amplified TCR beta CDR3 regions. The HTBI primer set served for first-round RT-PCR of the TCR CDR3. One entry per CDR3 protein, called by TCRdb with MiXCR from the multiplex PCR reads. This table holds approximately 610,000 distinct CDR3 sequences, 16% found once. The sequenced material came from blood. The receptors were gathered from a woman aged 18-29 years with Graves' hyperthyroidism.

This clonotype appeared many times. Here the CDR3 reads CASSIRDPNTEAFF. The CDR3 DNA is TGCGCCAGCAGCATAAGGGATCCGAACACTGAAGCTTTCTTT. This rearrangement joins TRBV5-1 to TRBJ1-1; D is ambiguous. From germline, CDR1 is SGHRS and CDR2 YFSETQ. The CDR3 sequence is 14 residues long. Trimming took 4 bases from V and 1 from J, leaving 11 bases between them.

With respect to this clonotype: A read error may account for a junction end that differs from germline. V usage is TRBV19 and J usage is TRBJ1-2, with a weak D call TRBD1 (5 bases). Germline lookup yields CDR1 LNHDA and CDR2 SQIVND (reference sequence). The CDR3 is 12 amino acids. The CDR3 DNA is TGTACCAGTAGTTGGGGGTACTATGGCTACACCTTC. Translated: CTSSWGYYGYTF.

The rearrangement links TRBV3-1 to TRBJ1-4; the D is unclear. This CDR3 has 14 residues. V was trimmed by 1 base and J by 5 bases, leaving 8 bases between them. Germline CDR1 is LGHDT and CDR2 is YNNKEL (reference sequence). The CDR3 sequence is CASSQGTENEKLFF. In nucleotides, the CDR3 is TGTGCCAGCAGCCAAGGGACGGAGAATGAAAAACTGTTTTTT. Complete variable domain (other parts from reference TRBV3-1 and TRBJ1-4): DTAVSQTPKYLVTQMGNDKSIKCEQNLGHDTMYWYKQDSKKFLKIMFSYNNKELIINETVPNRFSPKSPDKAHLNLHINSLELGDSAVYFCASSQGTENEKLFFGSGTQLSVL.

This clonotype has a count of ten or more. The chain recombines TRBV2 with TRBJ2-1; tentatively, D is TRBD1 (7 bases). Germline CDR1 and CDR2: SNHLY and FYNNEI. This CDR3 comprises 13 residues. The V and J ends lost 8 bases and 4 bases respectively, with 12 bases between them. Here the CDR3 DNA reads TGTGCCAGCCGCGCGGGACAGTACAATGAGCAGTTCTTC. Translating gives CASRAGQYNEQFF. Filled out from reference TRBV2 and TRBJ2-1, the complete variable domain reads EPEVTQTPSHQVTQMGQEVILRCVPISNHLYFYWYRQILGQKVEFLVSFYNNEISEKSEIFDDQFSVERPDGSNFTLKIRSTKLEDSAMYFCASRAGQYNEQFFGPGTRLTVL.

A few counts support this clonotype. The J gene is TRBJ2-5, the V gene TRBV6-1, with 9 nucleotides matching TRBD1. This CDR3 region has 14 residues. CDR1 MNHNS and CDR2 SASEGT come from the germline V gene. With 7 bases clipped from V and 5 bases from J, the junction kept 8 bases outside the gene matches. The chain's CDR3 is CASKQGTGWETQYF. In DNA, the CDR3 is TGTGCCAGCAAACAAGGGACAGGGTGGGAGACCCAGTACTTC.

The chain couples TRBV19 to TRBJ1-4; D is unclear. Trimming removed 4 bases at V and 6 bases at J, with 9 bases between. The CDR3 sequence is 13 residues long. Per the germline V gene, CDR1 is LNHDA and CDR2 is SQIVND (reference sequence). The CDR3 DNA sequence: TGTGCCAGTAGTAGAAGTTGGCATGAAAAACTGTTTTTT. It yields the protein CASSRSWHEKLFF. Filled out from reference TRBV19 and TRBJ1-4, the complete variable domain reads DGGITQSPKYLFRKEGQNVTLSCEQNLNHDAMYWYRQDPGQGLRLIYYSQIVNDFQKGDIAEGYSVSREKKESFPLTVTSAQKNPTAFYLCASSRSWHEKLFFGSGTQLSVL.

As regards this clonotype: Since no conserved phenylalanine or tryptophan closes the CDR3, a read error is the likely cause. V gene TRBV7-2 combines with J gene TRBJ2-7, with D maybe TRBD2 (6 bases). Per the germline V gene, CDR1 is SGHTA and CDR2 is FQGNSA. V shed 1 base and J shed 5 bases, with 15 bases lying between them. There are 15 residues in the CDR3. The CDR3 spells CASSLDPSVKDEQYL. DNA of the CDR3: TGTGCCAGCAGCTTAGACCCTAGCGTGAAGGACGAGCAGTACCTC.

At least ten counts were recorded for this clonotype. This rearrangement joins TRBV18 to TRBJ2-7, with a tentative D call TRBD1 (6 bases). The CDR3 totals 13 residues. Germline lookup yields CDR1 KGHSH and CDR2 LQKENI. V was shortened by 6 bases and J by 4 bases, with 13 bases between the two germline ends. The CDR3, as DNA: TGTGCCAGCTCTTACGACAGGAGGTACGAGCAGTACTTC. It codes for CASSYDRRYEQYF.

The chain employs TRBV7-8 and TRBJ1-1, with D possibly TRBD1 on 5 matching bases. Trimming left V 7 bases short and J 2 bases short, with 26 bases between. Looked up from germline, CDR1 is SGHVS and CDR2 is FQNEAQ. The CDR3 extends over 18 amino acids. The CDR3 nucleotides are TGTGCCAGCACCCCTCAGCGTGGAGGGGTGGGGGAAAACACTGAAGCTTTCTTT. This translates into CASTPQRGGVGENTEAFF.

The chain recombines TRBV12-3 or TRBV12-4 with TRBJ2-2; possible D gene TRBD1, 6 bases. The CDR3 has 14 residues. V lost 7 bases and J 6 bases, leaving 15 bases between the germline ends. CDR3 sequence reads: CASNSPQGSGELFF. The CDR3 DNA follows: TGTGCCAGCAACTCACCACAGGGTTCCGGGGAGCTGTTTTTT.

This clonotype was counted many times. CDR3 in DNA: TGTGCCAGCAGCTCTTGGAACACCGGGGAGCTGTTTTTT. It is translated as CASSSWNTGELFF. V usage is TRBV5-6 and J usage is TRBJ2-2, with D uncertain. V was cut by 3 bases and J by 1 base, with 4 bases left in between. The CDR3 has 13 amino acids. CDR1 is SGHDT, CDR2 YYEEEE, per germline. The whole variable domain, filled in from reference TRBV5-6 and TRBJ2-2, reads DAGVTQSPTHLIKTRGQQVTLRCSPKSGHDTVSWYQQALGQGPQFIFQYYEEEERQRGNFPDRFSGHQFPNYSSELNVNALLLGDSALYLCASSSWNTGELFFGEGSRLTVL.

Notes on this clonotype: One base away lies a much larger clone, so this may be a sequencing read error. The rearrangement uses TRBV6-1 and TRBJ1-2, with no clear D. There are 15 residues in the CDR3. Germline lookup yields CDR1 MNHNS and CDR2 SASEGT. Here the CDR3 DNA reads TGTACCAGCAGTGAAGCTCGGGTAACTTTTAGAGGCTACACCTTC. Translating it yields CTSSEARVTFRGYTF.

With respect to this clonotype: A clone one base away is much larger, so this may be a read error. This chain connects TRBV6-5 to TRBJ2-1; unclear D gene. CDR1 MNHEY and CDR2 SVGAGI come from the germline V gene. The CDR3 has 15 amino acids. With 0 bases removed from V and 4 bases from J, the gap between germline ends came to 10 bases. The CDR3 loop is CASSYSLITYNEQFF. The CDR3 coding sequence is TGTGCCAGCAGTTACTCTCTAATAACGTACAATGAGCAGTTCTTC.

This clonotype occurred many times. The V gene is TRBV20-1, the J gene TRBJ2-5; TRBD2 matches at 8 bases. J was trimmed by 1 base and V by 2 bases; bases with no gene match: 3. The CDR3 is 14 amino acids. The germline V gene encodes CDR1 DFQATT and CDR2 SNEGSKA (reference sequence). CDR3 coding DNA: TGCAGTGCTAGACTTGGACTAGCCCAAGAGACCCAGTACTTC. This encodes CSARLGLAQETQYF.

The table lists this clonotype with a few counts. The chain couples TRBV6-4 to TRBJ2-1; D not resolved. Germline loops: CDR1 MRHNA, CDR2 SNTAGT. This CDR3 has 16 amino acids. The V and J ends lost 0 bases and 3 bases respectively, with 12 bases between them. CDR3: CASSDSTTDYYNEQFF. CDR3 in DNA: TGTGCCAGCAGTGACTCTACTACGGATTACTACAATGAGCAGTTCTTC.

The genes are TRBV6-6 and TRBJ2-7, with 7 bases identical to TRBD2. This CDR3 comprises 15 residues. Germline V lookup: CDR1 MNHNY, CDR2 SVGAGI (reference sequence). V lost 0 bases to trimming and J lost 3 bases; unmatched junction nucleotides: 5. CDR3 region: CASSYSGGSVYEQYF. The DNA of the CDR3 is TGTGCCAGCAGTTACTCGGGCGGGAGTGTCTACGAGCAGTACTTC.

This clonotype was detected many times. V usage is TRBV12-5 and J usage is TRBJ1-3; the D gene is possibly TRBD1 (6 bases). V lost 6 bases, J lost 3 bases, and 12 bases lay in between. This CDR3 spans 14 amino acids. Germline loops: CDR1 LGHNT, CDR2 FRNRAP. DNA for the CDR3: TGTGCTAGTGGCTCAACAGGGTATGGAAACACCATATATTTT. This encodes CASGSTGYGNTIYF.

This clonotype was counted a few times. The chain joins TRBV19 to TRBJ1-5, with D unresolved. CDR3 length: 13 amino acids. The germline CDR1 and CDR2 sequences are LNHDA and SQIVND (reference sequence). V dropped 0 bases and J dropped 6 bases, with 6 bases sitting between them. The CDR3: CASSIDPRQPQHF. The CDR3, as DNA: TGTGCCAGTAGTATAGATCCGCGTCAGCCCCAGCATTTT.

This clonotype showed up many times. The CDR3 DNA follows: TGTGCCAGCAGTGCCCAGGCTAGCGGGAACAATGAGCAGTTCTTC. Translating gives CASSAQASGNNEQFF. This chain joins TRBV6-1 and TRBJ2-1, with 9 bases identical to TRBD2. This CDR3 has 15 amino acids. V shed 4 bases, J shed 5 bases, and the junction held 6 bases outside the gene matches. Germline V gives CDR1 MNHNS, CDR2 SASEGT.

There are many counts of this clonotype. The rearrangement links TRBV20-1 to TRBJ2-2, with TRBD2 matching over 12 bases. V lost 6 bases and J lost 6; bases outside the gene matches: 8. The CDR3 is 15 amino acids. Per germline, CDR1 DFQATT and CDR2 SNEGSKA (reference sequence). The CDR3 spells CSAGLAGGVPGELFF. DNA for the CDR3: TGCAGTGCAGGTCTAGCGGGAGGGGTGCCCGGGGAGCTGTTTTTT.

This clonotype was found many times. The CDR3, as DNA: TGTGCCAGCAGCTTAGGGGAGTATTCACCCCTCCACTTT. Protein product: CASSLGEYSPLHF. V and J are TRBV11-1 and TRBJ1-6; D uncertain. The CDR3 extends over 13 amino acids. Germline values: CDR1 SGHAT, CDR2 FQDESV (reference sequence). V was cut by 1 base and J by 8 bases, with 6 bases left in between. Using reference TRBV11-1 and TRBJ1-6 for the parts outside the CDR3, the full variable domain is EAEVAQSPRYKITEKSQAVAFWCDPISGHATLYWYRQILGQGPELLVQFQDESVVDDSQLPKDRFSAERLKGVDSTLKIQPAELGDSAMYLCASSLGEYSPLHFGNGTRLTVT.

This sequence joins TRBV12-5 and TRBJ2-7; weak D call: TRBD1 (5 bases). The CDR3 contains 15 residues. V shed 0 bases and J shed 0 bases, with 9 bases lying between them. CDR1 and CDR2 (germline): LGHNT, FRNRAP. CDR3 sequence (DNA): TGTGCTAGTGGTTTGGTACTTAGGGGCTCCTACGAGCAGTACTTC. Protein sequence: CASGLVLRGSYEQYF.

This clonotype has ten or more counts. V gene TRBV29-1 combines with J gene TRBJ2-3; D remains unclear. V was shortened by 1 base and J by 6 bases, with 11 bases between the two germline ends. In germline, CDR1 is SQVTM, CDR2 ANQGSEA. The CDR3 is 13 residues long. The CDR3 nucleotides read TGCAGCGTTGAAGGCCGTCTCACGGATACGCAGTATTTT. Amino acids: CSVEGRLTDTQYF.

Concerning this clonotype: A much larger clone differs by one base, so this may be a read error. This chain joins TRBV13 and TRBJ2-7, with 9 nucleotides matching TRBD1. Losses at the gene ends were 7 bases for V and 5 bases for J; bases not matched to a gene: 9. Germline-derived CDR1 and CDR2 are PRHDT and FYEKMQ (reference sequence). This CDR3 comprises 14 residues. The CDR3 reads CASTRQGDSHEQYF. CDR3 nucleotides: TGTGCCAGCACGAGACAGGGGGATTCCCACGAGCAGTACTTC.